The 15 T cell receptor beta chains in this list originate from one sample, sequenced in a study of cytomegalovirus exposure and HLA in healthy donors. The PCR had 60 Vbeta and 13 Jbeta primers. The table came from immunoSEQ multiplex PCR; TCRdb's copy has only in-frame clones and leaves some out. The table has fewer than 250,000 clones, 70% to 90% seen once. What was sequenced was PBMCs. The origin of the receptors is a woman under 30 in good health and CMV-seronegative.

Details on this clone: Sequence at one end of the junction differs from germline and may be a read error. The chain uses TRBV7-9 and TRBJ1-2; a weak D match, TRBD1 (6 bases). There are 16 residues in the CDR3. Germline values: CDR1 SEHNR, CDR2 FQNEAQ (reference sequence). In DNA form, the CDR3 reads TGTTCCAGCACCCCTTCTCACAGGGATCATAACTATGGCTACACCTTC. Translated: CSSTPSHRDHNYGYTF.

V gene TRBV19 combines with J gene TRBJ1-1; D gene uncertain. Germline lookup yields CDR1 LNHDA and CDR2 SQIVND (reference sequence). Trimming left V 9 bases short and J 0 bases short, with 11 bases between. CDR3 length: 13 amino acids. The CDR3 DNA follows: TGTGCCAGCTTTAACAGCATGAACACTGAAGCTTTCTTT. As protein: CASFNSMNTEAFF.

This chain's CDR3 is CRRDISYEQYF. The CDR3 region has the DNA TGTCGCCGGGACATCTCCTACGAGCAGTACTTC. The genes are TRBV21-1 and TRBJ2-7; TRBD1, the D gene given by the table, was not confirmed from the DNA. TRBV21-1 is described as a pseudogene. CDR3 length: 11 amino acids.

The V and J genes are TRBV19 and TRBJ2-1, with a possible D match to TRBD2 (5 bases). The V end was cut by 7 bases, the J end by 1 base, with 17 bases between. This CDR3 has 16 amino acids. Germline lookup yields CDR1 LNHDA and CDR2 SQIVND (reference sequence). CDR3 nucleotides: TGTGCCAGTATGACCGGAGGTTCGGGTTCCTACAATGAGCAGTTCTTC. It yields the protein CASMTGGSGSYNEQFF.

This clone was picked up one time. The chain uses TRBV6-5 and TRBJ2-6, with a weak D call TRBD1 (5 bases). V gave up 6 bases and J gave up 3 bases, with 12 bases separating them. Germline loops: CDR1 MNHEY, CDR2 SVGAGI. The CDR3 extends over 15 amino acids. DNA of the CDR3: TGTGCCAGCAGACTTGGACAATTTGGGGCCAACGTCCTGACTTTC. Translated: CASRLGQFGANVLTF.

This clone was seen once. This rearrangement joins TRBV6-4 to TRBJ2-1; 13 bases map to TRBD2. The CDR3 has 16 amino acids. Per the germline V gene, CDR1 is MRHNA and CDR2 is SNTAGT. The V and J ends lost 6 bases and 10 bases, in that order; junction bases with no gene match: 12. The CDR3 loop is CASSASELAGGSEQFF. The CDR3 bases are TGTGCCAGCAGCGCCTCCGAACTAGCGGGGGGGTCGGAGCAGTTCTTC.

This clone showed up just once. The chain is built from TRBV5-3 and TRBJ2-2; 10 positions agree with TRBD1. TRBV5-3 has ORF status, its function being uncertain. This CDR3 is built from 19 residues. V was clipped by 0 bases and J by 3 bases; unmatched bases: 11. CDR3 residues: CARSLVPGQGREDTGELFF. The CDR3 bases are TGTGCCAGAAGCTTGGTCCCGGGACAGGGGCGTGAGGACACCGGGGAGCTGTTTTTT.

The chain is built from TRBV27 and TRBJ1-1; a possible D gene is TRBD1 (6 bases). There are 14 residues in the CDR3. Between the trimmed V and J ends, which lost 5 bases and 4 bases, there was a span of 14 bases. Germline CDR1 is MNHEY and CDR2 is SMNVEV (reference sequence). CDR3 sequence: CASSLHRVGTEAFF. The CDR3 DNA follows: TGTGCCAGCAGTCTCCACAGGGTTGGCACTGAAGCTTTCTTT.

The CDR3 coding sequence is TGTGCCAGCAGCGACCGTATAGGACTAGCCGGAGATGAGCAGTTCTTC. Residues: CASSDRIGLAGDEQFF. The V and J genes are TRBV9 and TRBJ2-1; TRBD2 matches 8 bases. With 3 bases clipped from V and 8 bases from J, the junction kept 13 bases outside the gene matches. The V gene's germline CDR1 is SGDLS and CDR2 YYNGEE. The CDR3 contains 16 residues.

This clone turned up a few times. The genes are TRBV27 and TRBJ2-5, with a possible D match to TRBD1 (5 bases). Trimming cost V 5 bases and J 4 bases, with 17 bases left between them. The CDR3 covers 15 residues. The germline V gene has CDR1 MNHEY and CDR2 SMNVEV (reference sequence). CDR3 residues: CASSPLPVRGETQYF. CDR3 nucleotide sequence: TGTGCCAGCAGTCCCCTCCCTGTTAGGGGAGAGACCCAGTACTTC.

The rearrangement uses TRBV6-1 and TRBJ1-5, with 9 nucleotides matching TRBD1. Germline V gene sequence: CDR1 MNHNS, CDR2 SASEGT. CDR3 length equals 13 residues. Unmatched junction bases numbered 0, after V lost 4 bases and J lost 5 bases. The CDR3 DNA reads TGTGCCAGCAGTGGGACAGGGGATCAGCCCCAGCATTTT. Translating gives CASSGTGDQPQHF.

This clone was detected only once. The gene calls are TRBV7-9 and TRBJ2-3; TRBD2 matches at 15 bases. There are 17 residues in the CDR3. CDR1 and CDR2 from the germline V gene are SEHNR and FQNEAQ (reference sequence). Unmatched junction bases numbered 7, after V lost 5 bases and J lost 4 bases. CDR3 in amino acids: CASSPGLAGGHADTQYF. The CDR3 nucleotides read TGTGCCAGCAGCCCTGGACTAGCGGGAGGGCACGCAGATACGCAGTATTTT. Full variable domain (outside the CDR3, taken from reference TRBV7-9 and TRBJ2-3): DTGVSQNPRHKITKRGQNVTFRCDPISEHNRLYWYRQTLGQGPEFLTYFQNEAQLEKSRLLSDRFSAERPKGSFSTLEIQRTEQGDSAMYLCASSPGLAGGHADTQYFGPGTRLTVL.

This rearrangement joins TRBV29-1 to TRBJ2-7, with D maybe TRBD2 (5 bases). The germline V gene encodes CDR1 SQVTM and CDR2 ANQGSEA. Trimming shortened V by 1 base and J by 3 bases, and 10 bases separated the two germline ends. The CDR3 loop spans 13 amino acids. CDR3 coding DNA: TGCAGCGTTGAAGGCGCTAGCTTCTACGAGCAGTACTTC. Residues: CSVEGASFYEQYF.

On this clone: Other DNA sequences in this specimen translate into the identical CDR3. CDR3 in amino acids: CASSPPGLAGPYNEQFF. CDR3 DNA: TGTGCCAGCTCACCTCCGGGACTAGCGGGACCCTACAATGAGCAGTTCTTC. The genes are TRBV18 and TRBJ2-1; 13 bases align to TRBD2. The CDR3 has 17 residues. Germline CDR1 is KGHSH and CDR2 is LQKENI. Unmatched junction bases numbered 4, after V lost 3 bases and J lost 2 bases.

This clone has just one count. The chain links TRBV7-9 to TRBJ2-7; 7 bases line up with TRBD2. Germline trimming cut 3 bases from V and 5 bases from J; bases unmatched to any gene: 13. Per the germline V gene, CDR1 is SEHNR and CDR2 is FQNEAQ (reference sequence). The CDR3 totals 16 residues. CDR3 sequence (DNA): TGTGCCAGCAGCTTCCCTGGTATAGGGGCGGGGGACGAGCAGTACTTC. It yields the protein CASSFPGIGAGDEQYF.